Sequencing of this TCR beta chain was carried out in a study of T cell repertoires in ileal Crohn's disease (dated 2019 in TCRdb). Regarding the complete study: The median duration of disease was approximately 7.9 years, and at the time of surgery 35% to 45% of patients were active smokers. A total of 171 mucosal samples from approximately 60 patients were sequenced, collected from several sites on the surgical specimen and at postoperative endoscopy. Roughly half of the patients were given postoperative therapy, with fewer than 12 receiving thiopurines and about 19 receiving anti-TNF agents. Endoscopic postoperative recurrence was defined as a Rutgeerts score above i0. The study was conducted in parallel with a multicentre cohort built to find predictors of early endoscopic recurrence after ileocolonic resection. TCR repertoire analysis was done in 55 to 70 Crohn's disease patients from a prospective multicentre cohort. Every patient underwent surgery because of a complication, which was stricturing disease in around 60% of cases and penetrating disease in about 39%.

General findings and caveats noted by the study authors: Only a subgroup of patients, of unstated size, had mucosal CD4 and CD8 T cells sorted and sequenced. Compared with CD4 T cells, sorted CD8 T cells contained more high-frequency clones, which suggests that the mucosal expansions were mostly CD8. A significantly higher proportion of clonal expansions was observed in active smokers at surgery than in non-smokers (about 25% vs 20%, p=0.02). Endoscopic recurrence was found to be associated with higher high-frequency clone percentages at surgery, and recurrence was observed in all patients with clonality above 26.8% (18/57).

As concerns this clone: Its antigen is unknown. No much larger clonotype is one base removed from it; base qualities were not supplied.

From its cysteine to its phenylalanine, the CDR3 spans 14 amino acids. The sequence is cut down to CDR3 DNA, 42 bases in frame from base 1. Taken from the germline V gene, the CDR1 and CDR2 loops are MNHNS and SASEGT. Germline trimming: 8 bases from V, 6 bases from J; junction bases outside gene matches: 2. Adults with ileal or ileocolonic Crohn's disease and an indication for ileocolonic resection were eligible for inclusion. Before DNA extraction, whole ileal mucosal biopsies were kept frozen at -80 degrees C. Genomic DNA was extracted from frozen whole biopsies with a TRizol-based method and quantified on a NanoDrop 2000 spectrophotometer. For commercial TCRB immunosequencing, around 500 nanograms of biopsy DNA were submitted for each sample. A two-step, amplification bias-controlled multiplex PCR was used by Adaptive Biotechnology to amplify CDR3 regions from genomic DNA. Primers for every V and J gene segment were used in the first PCR, and barcodes and Illumina adapters were added in the second PCR. An Illumina instrument was used to sequence the CDR3 libraries. As for the original processing: The analysis used both the pipelines supplied by the vendor and custom analysis of the raw data in R/Bioconductor with R version 3.3.0. Clonality, ranging from 0 to 1, was calculated as the inverse of the normalised Shannon entropy of all productive clones. High-frequency clones were defined as the repertoire share of the top 100 clones, retaining only clones passing a 95% confidence test. The Simpson index measured repertoire diversity, and the Morisita-Horn index measured overlap between samples. Drawn from immuneACCESS, this table holds only the in-frame rearrangements with V and J called that TCRdb kept. Clones are partly lost; checked studies trace under half to an unresolved V gene and leave the rest unexplained. Clone size and V and J calls were adopted from that table, with D and trimming inferred from the DNA. Counted in this sample were 11,000 to 15,000 clones; around 80% of them appeared once. The ten largest clones capture approximately 6.4% of the sample.

This receptor was taken from an adult with Crohn's disease. The rearranged segments are TRBV6-1 and TRBJ2-1; 15 bases in between match TRBD2. Sequencing was done on a sample of ileal tissue. CDR3 protein: CASLGLAGGNEQFF. The DNA sequence is as follows: TGTGCCAGCCTGGGACTAGCGGGGGGCAATGAGCAGTTCTTC.